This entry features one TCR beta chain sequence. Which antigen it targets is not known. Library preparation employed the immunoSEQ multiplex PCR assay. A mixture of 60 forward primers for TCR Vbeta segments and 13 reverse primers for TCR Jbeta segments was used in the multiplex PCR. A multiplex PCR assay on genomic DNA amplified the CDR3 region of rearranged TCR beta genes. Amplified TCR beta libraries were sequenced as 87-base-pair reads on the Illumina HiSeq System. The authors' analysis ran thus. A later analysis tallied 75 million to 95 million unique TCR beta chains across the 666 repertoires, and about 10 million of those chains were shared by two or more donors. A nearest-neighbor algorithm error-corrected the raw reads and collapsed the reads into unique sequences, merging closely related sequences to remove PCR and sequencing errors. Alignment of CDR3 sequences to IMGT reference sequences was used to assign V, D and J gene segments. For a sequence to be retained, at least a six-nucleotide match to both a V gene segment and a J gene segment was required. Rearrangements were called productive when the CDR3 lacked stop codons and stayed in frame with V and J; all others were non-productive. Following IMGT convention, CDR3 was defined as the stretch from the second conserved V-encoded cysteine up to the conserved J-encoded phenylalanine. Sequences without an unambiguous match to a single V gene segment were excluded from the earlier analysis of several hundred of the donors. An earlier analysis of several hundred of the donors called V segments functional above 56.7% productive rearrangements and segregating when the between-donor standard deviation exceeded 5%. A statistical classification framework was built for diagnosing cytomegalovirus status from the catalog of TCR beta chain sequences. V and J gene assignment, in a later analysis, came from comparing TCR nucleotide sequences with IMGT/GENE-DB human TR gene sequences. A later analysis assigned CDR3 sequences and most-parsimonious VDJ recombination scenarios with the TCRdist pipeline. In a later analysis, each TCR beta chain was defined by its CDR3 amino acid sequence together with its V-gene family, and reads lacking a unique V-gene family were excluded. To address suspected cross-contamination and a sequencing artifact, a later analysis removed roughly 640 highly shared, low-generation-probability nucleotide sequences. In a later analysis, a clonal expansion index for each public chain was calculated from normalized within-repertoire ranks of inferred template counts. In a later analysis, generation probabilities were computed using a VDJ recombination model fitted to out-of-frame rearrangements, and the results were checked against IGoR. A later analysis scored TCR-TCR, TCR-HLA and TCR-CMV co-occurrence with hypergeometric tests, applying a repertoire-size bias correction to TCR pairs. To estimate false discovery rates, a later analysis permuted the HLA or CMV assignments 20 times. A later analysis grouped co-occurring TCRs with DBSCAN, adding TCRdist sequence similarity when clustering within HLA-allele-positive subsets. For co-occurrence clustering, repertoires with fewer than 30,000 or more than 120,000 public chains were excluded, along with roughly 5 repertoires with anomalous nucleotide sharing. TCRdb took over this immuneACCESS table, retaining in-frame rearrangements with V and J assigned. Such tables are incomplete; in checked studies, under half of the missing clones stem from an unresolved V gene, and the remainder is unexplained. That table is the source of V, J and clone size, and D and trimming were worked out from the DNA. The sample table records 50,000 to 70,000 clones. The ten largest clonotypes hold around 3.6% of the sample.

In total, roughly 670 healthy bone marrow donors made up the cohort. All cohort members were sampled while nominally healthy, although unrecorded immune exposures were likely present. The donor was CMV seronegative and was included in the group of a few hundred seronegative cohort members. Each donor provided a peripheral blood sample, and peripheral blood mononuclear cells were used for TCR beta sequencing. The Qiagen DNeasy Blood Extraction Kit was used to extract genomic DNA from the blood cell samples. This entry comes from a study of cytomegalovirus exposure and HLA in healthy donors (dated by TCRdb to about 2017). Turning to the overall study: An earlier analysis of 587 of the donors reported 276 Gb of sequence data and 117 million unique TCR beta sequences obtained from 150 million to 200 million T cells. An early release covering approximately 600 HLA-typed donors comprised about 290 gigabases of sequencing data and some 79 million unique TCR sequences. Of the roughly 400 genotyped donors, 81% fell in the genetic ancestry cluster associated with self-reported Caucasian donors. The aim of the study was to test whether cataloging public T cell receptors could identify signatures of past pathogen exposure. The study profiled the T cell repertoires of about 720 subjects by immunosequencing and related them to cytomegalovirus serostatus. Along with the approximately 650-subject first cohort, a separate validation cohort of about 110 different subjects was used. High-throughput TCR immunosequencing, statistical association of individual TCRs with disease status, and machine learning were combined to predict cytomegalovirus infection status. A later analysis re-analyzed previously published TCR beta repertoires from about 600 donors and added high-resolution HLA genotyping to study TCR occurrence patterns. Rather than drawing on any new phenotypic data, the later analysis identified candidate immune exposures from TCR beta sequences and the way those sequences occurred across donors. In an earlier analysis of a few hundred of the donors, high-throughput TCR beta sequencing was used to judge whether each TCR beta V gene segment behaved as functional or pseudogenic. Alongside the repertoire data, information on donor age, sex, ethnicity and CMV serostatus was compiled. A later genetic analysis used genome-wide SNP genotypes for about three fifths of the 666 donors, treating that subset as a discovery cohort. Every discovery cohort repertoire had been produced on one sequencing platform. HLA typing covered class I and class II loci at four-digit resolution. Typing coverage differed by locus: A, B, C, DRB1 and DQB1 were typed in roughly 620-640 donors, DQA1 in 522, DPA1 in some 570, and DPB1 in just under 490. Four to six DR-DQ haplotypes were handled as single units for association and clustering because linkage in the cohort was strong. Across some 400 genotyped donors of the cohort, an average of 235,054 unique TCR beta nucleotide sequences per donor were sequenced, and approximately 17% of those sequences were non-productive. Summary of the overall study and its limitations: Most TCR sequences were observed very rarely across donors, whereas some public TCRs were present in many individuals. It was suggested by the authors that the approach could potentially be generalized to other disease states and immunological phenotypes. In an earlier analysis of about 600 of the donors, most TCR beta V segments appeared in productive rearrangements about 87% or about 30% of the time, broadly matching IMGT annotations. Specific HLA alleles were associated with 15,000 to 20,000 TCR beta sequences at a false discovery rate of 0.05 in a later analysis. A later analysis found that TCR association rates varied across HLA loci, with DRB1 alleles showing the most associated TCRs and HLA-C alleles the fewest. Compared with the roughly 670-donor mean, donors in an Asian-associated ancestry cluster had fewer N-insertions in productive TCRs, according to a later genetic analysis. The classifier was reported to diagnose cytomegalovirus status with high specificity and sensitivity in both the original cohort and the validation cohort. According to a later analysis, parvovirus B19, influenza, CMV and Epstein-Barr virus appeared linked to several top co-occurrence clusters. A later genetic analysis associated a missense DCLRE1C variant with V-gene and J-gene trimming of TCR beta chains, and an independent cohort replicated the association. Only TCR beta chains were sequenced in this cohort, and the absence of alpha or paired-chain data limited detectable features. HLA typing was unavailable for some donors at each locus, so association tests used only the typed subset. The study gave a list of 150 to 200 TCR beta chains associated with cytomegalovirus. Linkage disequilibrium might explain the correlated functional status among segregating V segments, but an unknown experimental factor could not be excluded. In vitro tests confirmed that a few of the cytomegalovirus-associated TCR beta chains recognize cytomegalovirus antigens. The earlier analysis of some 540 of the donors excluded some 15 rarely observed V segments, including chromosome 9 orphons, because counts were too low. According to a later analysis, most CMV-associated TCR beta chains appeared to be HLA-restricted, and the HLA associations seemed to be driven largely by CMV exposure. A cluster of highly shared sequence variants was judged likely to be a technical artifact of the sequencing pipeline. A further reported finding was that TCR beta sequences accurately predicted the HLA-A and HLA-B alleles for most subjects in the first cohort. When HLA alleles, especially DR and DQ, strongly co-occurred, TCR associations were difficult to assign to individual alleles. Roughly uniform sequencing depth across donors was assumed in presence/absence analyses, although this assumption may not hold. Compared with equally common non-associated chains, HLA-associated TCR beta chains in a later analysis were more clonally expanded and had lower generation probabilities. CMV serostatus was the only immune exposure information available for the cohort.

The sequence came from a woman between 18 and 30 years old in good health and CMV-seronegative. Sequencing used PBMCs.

The CDR3 reads CASSLAGANQPQHF. The nucleotide sequence is given as TGCGCCAGCAGCTTGGCAGGGGCGAATCAGCCCCAGCATTTT. The rearranged segments are TRBV5-1 and TRBJ1-5, with TRBD1 as a weak D call on 6 bases. From the cysteine up to the phenylalanine, the CDR3 has a length of 14 residues. Only the CDR3 region is kept as DNA, spanning 42 bases read in frame from base 1. The germline V gene sets CDR1 to SGHRS and CDR2 to YFSETQ. V is reduced by 0 bases and J by 4 bases, leaving a spacing of 8 bases between them.